A selection of T cell receptor beta chains follows, all from one sample in a study of identifying expanded T cells in peripheral blood. Sequenced by immunoSEQ multiplex PCR; TCRdb stores in-frame clones only, minus some. The data hold more than 95,000 clones, with more than 75% observed a single time. Sequences were obtained from blood. These receptors came from a person aged 18-70 years in good health. The CDR3 runs from the conserved cysteine through the conserved F or W. The D gene is left open where the match is weak. Clone size is shown for a subset of rows, as once, few, many or a class of expanded clone.

cdr3_nt cdr3_aa d_call j_call v_call clone_size
TGTGCCAGCAGTTTATCTTCGGGGGCGAACACTGAAGCTTTCTTT CASSLSSGANTEAFF - TRBJ1-1 TRBV27 -
TGTGCCAGCAGTTACTCGTGGGGGCTTAATTCACCCCTCCACTTT CASSYSWGLNSPLHF - TRBJ1-6 TRBV6-5 -
TGTGCCAGCAGCTTAACATTAGGGACAGGGGGTAACAATGAGCAGTTCTTC CASSLTLGTGGNNEQFF TRBD1 TRBJ2-1 TRBV7-2 -
TGCGCCAGCAGCTTTGGATGGTCAGGGAGGTATGGCTACACCTTC CASSFGWSGRYGYTF - TRBJ1-2 TRBV5-1 -
TGTGCCAGCAGTGACGAGCGGGGGGGCCGATCAACGCAGTATTTT CASSDERGGRSTQYF TRBD2 TRBJ2-3 TRBV2 -
TGTGCCAGCAGCACCCAAACCGGGACAGGGGAGTTCTTC CASSTQTGTGEFF TRBD1 TRBJ2-1 TRBV11-2 -
TGTGCCAGCAGCTTGGGAACATACAATCAGCCCCAGCATTTT CASSLGTYNQPQHF - TRBJ1-5 TRBV7-9 -
TGTGCCATCAGTACAGGTGCTGAGGCTTTCTTT CAISTGAEAFF - TRBJ1-1 TRBV10-3 few
TGTGCCAGCAGTTTGACAGGGGCAAAACTGTTTTTT CASSLTGAKLFF TRBD1 TRBJ1-4 TRBV7-8 few
TGTGCCAGCTCCCCCTGGGAGGGTGCAACTAATGAAAAACTGTTTTTT CASSPWEGATNEKLFF - TRBJ1-4 TRBV25-1 -
TGTGCCAGTAGTCCGCCCGGGTCCTACGAGCAGTACTTC CASSPPGSYEQYF - TRBJ2-7 TRBV19 -
TGCGCCAGCAGCCAAGATTCAGCAGGGTACAATGAGCAGTTCTTC CASSQDSAGYNEQFF - TRBJ2-1 TRBV4-3 -
TGTGCCAGCAGCCCGACAGTCTATGGCTACACCTTC CASSPTVYGYTF - TRBJ1-2 TRBV2 -
TGTGCCATCAGCCCAACCGGGACACTTAACTATGGCTACACCTTC CAISPTGTLNYGYTF - TRBJ1-2 TRBV10-3 -
TGTGCCAGCGAGGAGACAGCAAATTCACCCCTCCACTTT CASEETANSPLHF - TRBJ1-6 TRBV2 few
TGTGCCAGCAGCTTGGTAGGGAATGGCTACACCTTC CASSLVGNGYTF - TRBJ1-2 TRBV5-4 -
TGTGCCACCTCACGCCGGCGGGGTAAGGACTATGGCTACACCTTC CATSRRRGKDYGYTF - TRBJ1-2 TRBV7-9 -
TGTGCCATCGGGCAAGAGACCCAGTACTTC CAIGQETQYF - TRBJ2-5 TRBV10-3 -
TGCGCCAGCAGCTTGGCCATGAGCCGTCTTTCACCCCTCCACTTT CASSLAMSRLSPLHF - TRBJ1-6 TRBV5-1 -
TGTGCCAGCAGCTTGCGTGTGAGCCGGGCGGAGGGGGCCAACGTCCTGACTTTC CASSLRVSRAEGANVLTF - TRBJ2-6 TRBV7-9 -
TGTGCCAGCAGCCCCGACAGGGGGCGAGCCAAAAACATTCAGTACTTC CASSPDRGRAKNIQYF TRBD1 TRBJ2-4 TRBV7-3 -
TGTGCCAGCAGCTTATCGGGGGGACAGAGCTACGAGCAGTACTTC CASSLSGGQSYEQYF - TRBJ2-7 TRBV7-2 -
TGTGCCATCAGGGTGGTCGGTGAGACCCAGTACTTC CAIRVVGETQYF - TRBJ2-5 TRBV2 -
TGTGCCAGCAGCTTTTGGGGGTCAGACACTGAAGCTTTCTTT CASSFWGSDTEAFF - TRBJ1-1 TRBV7-9 few
TGTGCCAGCAGCTTATCAGGGGGCCGGTCTGGGGCCAACGTCCTGACTTTC CASSLSGGRSGANVLTF TRBD1 TRBJ2-6 TRBV7-3 once
TGTGCCAGCAGCTTAATAGGCGGGGCCGTCTACAATGAGCAGTTCTTC CASSLIGGAVYNEQFF - TRBJ2-1 TRBV7-2 -
TGTGCCAGCAGTGAGGTCGTTAAGTCGGGATATGGCTACACCTTC CASSEVVKSGYGYTF - TRBJ1-2 TRBV6-1 -